What follows is one T cell receptor (beta chain) and its context. Its antigen is undetermined. The V gene lost 6 bases and the J gene lost 11 bases, with 16 bases spanning the gap. Germline lookup yields CDR1 WNHNN and CDR2 SYGVQD (reference sequence). This CDR3 has 12 residues. The data belong to a study of T-cell reconstitution after alpha-beta-depleted transplantation in children. Unique molecular identifiers were incorporated when the TCRbeta library was constructed. TCRdb reprocessed the PCR reads with MiXCR, giving one entry per CDR3 protein. The data show 84,000 or so distinct CDR3 sequences, around 15% seen once. Overall study results and limits: The authors attributed T-cell counts and diversity one year after transplant mostly to newly produced T cells. The high TCRbeta diversity at day 60 in some patients came from surviving recipient T cells and thymic progenitors.

This sequence joins TRBV10-1 and TRBJ1-1; D is perhaps TRBD1 (5 bases). The receptor was isolated from a male patient aged 2-10 years who had a stem cell transplant for acute lymphoblastic leukemia, so the T cells may come from the graft donor. The sample was PBMCs, mostly from graft donor cells, taken 180 days after TCRalphabeta/CD19-depleted stem cell transplant. The CDR3 DNA is TGCGCCAGCAGCCACCAGGACCGGGGGGCTTTCTTT. Translating gives CASSHQDRGAFF.